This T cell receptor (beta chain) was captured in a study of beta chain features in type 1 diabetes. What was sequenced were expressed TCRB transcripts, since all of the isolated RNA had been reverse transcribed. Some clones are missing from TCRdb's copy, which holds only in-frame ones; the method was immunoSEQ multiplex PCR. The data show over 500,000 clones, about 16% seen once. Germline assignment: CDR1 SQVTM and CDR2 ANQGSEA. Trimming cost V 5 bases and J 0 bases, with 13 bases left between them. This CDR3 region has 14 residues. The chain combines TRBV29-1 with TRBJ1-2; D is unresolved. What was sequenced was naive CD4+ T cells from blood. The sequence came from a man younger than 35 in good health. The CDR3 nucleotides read TGCAGCGTTTTGACACATTTAGCTAACTATGGCTACACCTTC. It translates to CSVLTHLANYGYTF.